This section outlines one TCR beta chain sequence together with its context. Its antigen is currently not known. No much larger clone exists at a distance of one base, and base qualities are not known. Each collaborating institution followed its own protocols to collect whole blood in K2EDTA tubes. Collaborator samples were shipped for TCRbeta analysis as frozen whole blood, isolated PBMCs, or DNA extracted from either sample type. The source of the sample is a study of blood T cell repertoires in COVID-19 (TCRdb year 2020). Notes on the research overall: Collaborator samples came from the United States, Italy and Spain and covered acute and convalescent phases of COVID-19. The prospective study material was composed of cDNA or gDNA derived from T cells, B-cell-depleted T cells, or PBMCs. Deeply sampled blood TCRbeta repertoires from subjects exposed to, actively infected with, or recovered from COVID-19 were included in the dataset. The repertoires were made available in a free public database intended to serve as a resource for research on the immune response to SARS-CoV-2. Samples were obtained from the ongoing ImmuneRACE study (first 160 participants) and from 1,200 or so subjects provided by 6 global collaborators. Nearly every sample came with metadata listing a de-identified subject ID, COVID-19 status, age in years and sex. Where HLA class I and class II types were available, the types were taken from metadata supplied by the sample provider, not from assay-based typing. The paper's findings and limits, for the study overall: Clinical and demographic metadata were provided uncurated, with the amount varying by source and participant.

The immunoSEQ Assay, a bias-controlled multiplex PCR, was used to amplify TCRbeta CDR3 regions from genomic DNA. From the authors' description of their analysis: Within the assay, amplification of reference gene primers was used to estimate how many nucleated cells each sample contained. Sequence reads were collapsed and filtered to measure the absolute abundance of every unique TCRbeta CDR3 rearrangement. For each sample, productive Simpson clonality was calculated by taking the square root of Simpson's diversity index across productive rearrangements. The immuneACCESS repertoire file appears here via TCRdb, limited to in-frame rearrangements. These files lack a portion of the clones; in checked studies, under half of the deficit traces to unresolved V genes, and the cause of the others is not known. For V, J and clone size, that table is used; D and trimming come from the DNA. The sample profile shows 150,000 or so clones; roughly 87% of them were found once. The biggest ten clones account for around 1.5% of the sample.

The clonotype was recovered from a woman in her 50s with acute or convalescent COVID-19. Sequenced input: peripheral blood.

The base sequence is TGTGCCAGTAGTATTTCGGGACAGGCATCTGAAAAACTGTTTTTT. Translated, this is CASSISGQASEKLFF. The chain is made from TRBV19 and TRBJ1-4; 8 bases in the junction line up with TRBD1. CDR1 and CDR2, looked up from the germline V gene (reference sequence), are LNHDA and SQIVND. Taken from cysteine to phenylalanine, the CDR3 has 15 residues. Left in the record is the CDR3 DNA by itself, 45 bases read in frame from the first base. After removal of 3 bases from V and 7 bases from J, the junction retains 7 bases not matched to a gene.